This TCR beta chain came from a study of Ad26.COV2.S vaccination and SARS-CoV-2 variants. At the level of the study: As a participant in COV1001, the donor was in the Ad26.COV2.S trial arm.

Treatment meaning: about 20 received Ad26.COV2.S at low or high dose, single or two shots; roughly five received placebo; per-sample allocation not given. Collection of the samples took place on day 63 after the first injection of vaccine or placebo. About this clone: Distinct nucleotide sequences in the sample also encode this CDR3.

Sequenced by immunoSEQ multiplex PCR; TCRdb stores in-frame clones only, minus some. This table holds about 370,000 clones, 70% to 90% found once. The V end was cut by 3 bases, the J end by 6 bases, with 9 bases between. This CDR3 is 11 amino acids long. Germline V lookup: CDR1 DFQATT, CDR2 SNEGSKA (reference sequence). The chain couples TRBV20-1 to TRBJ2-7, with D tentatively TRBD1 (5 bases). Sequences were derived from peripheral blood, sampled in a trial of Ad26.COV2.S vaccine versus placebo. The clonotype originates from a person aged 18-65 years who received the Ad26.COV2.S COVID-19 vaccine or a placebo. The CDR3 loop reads CSASLGVEQYF. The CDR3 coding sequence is TGCAGTGCTAGTCTAGGGGTCGAGCAGTACTTC.